This TCR beta chain emerged from a study of Ad26.COV2.S vaccination and SARS-CoV-2 variants. Study information: As a participant in COV1001, the donor was in the Ad26.COV2.S trial arm.

The germline CDR1 and CDR2 sequences are KGHSH and LQKENI. Trimming at V came to 3 bases and at J to 6 bases, leaving 10 bases not matched to a gene. The CDR3 totals 15 residues. Comments on this clone: Its target is unknown.

Treatment in this sample: roughly 19 received Ad26.COV2.S at low or high dose, single or two shots; about 5 received placebo; per-sample allocation not given. Material that was analyzed had been drawn on day 63 after the first vaccine or placebo injection. A Boston donor was an adult aged 18-55 years. Study results and limitations: Researchers cautioned that TCR breadth and depth analyses may have underestimated total T cell responses. Whether participants received vaccine or placebo, their non-spike TCR breadth was similar.

TCRdb's copy holds only in-frame clones and misses some; the assay was immunoSEQ multiplex PCR. The sample lists some 330,000 clones, approximately 87% seen once, with about 5% in the top ten. The V and J genes are TRBV18 and TRBJ1-1, with TRBD1 identical over 7 bases. The receptor was derived from a person between 18 and 60 years old who received the Ad26.COV2.S COVID-19 vaccine or a placebo. This material consisted of peripheral blood, taken in a trial of Ad26.COV2.S vaccine versus placebo. This CDR3 reads CASSPSRQGWSEAFF. In DNA, the CDR3 is TGTGCCAGCTCACCCAGTAGACAGGGCTGGTCTGAAGCTTTCTTT.